What follows are 21 T cell receptor beta chains derived from one specimen sequenced in a study of CD8 T cells in ankylosing spondylitis. Each CDR3 protein gets one entry after TCRdb re-called the 5' RACE reads with MiXCR. The sample holds hundreds of thousands of distinct CDR3 sequences, roughly 12% seen once. The antigens these receptors bind are not known. The study, taken as a whole, reports: It appeared that ankylosing spondylitis blood was characterized by a TCR beta motif of roughly 8 highly homologous variants.

The sample consisted of blood, either unsorted or a sorted T cell fraction (not recorded which). The source of these receptors is a male donor with ankylosing spondylitis.

The chain joins TRBV29-1 to TRBJ2-5, with a possible D match to TRBD1 (5 bases). Germline CDR1 SQVTM, CDR2 ANQGSEA. The CDR3 totals 12 residues. Trimming removed 6 bases from V and 4 bases from J, with 12 bases in between. In nucleotides, the CDR3 is TGCAGCGTCAGGGTTGCTGGAGAGACCCAGTACTTC. Translating gives CSVRVAGETQYF.

This clonotype was seen more than once but under ten times. The V and J genes are TRBV28 and TRBJ2-7; D unresolved. The length of the CDR3 is 12 residues. Germline V gives CDR1 MDHEN, CDR2 SYDVKM. V lost 2 bases to trimming and J lost 3 bases, with 5 bases between them. CDR3 nucleotides: TGTGCCAGCAGTTTAAATCTCTACGAGCAGTACTTC. It translates to CASSLNLYEQYF.

This clonotype appeared a few times. V is TRBV2 and J is TRBJ2-7; D possibly corresponds to TRBD1 (6 bases). The CDR3 length is 13 residues. Trimming took 7 bases from V and 3 from J, leaving 13 bases between them. Germline V gene sequence: CDR1 SNHLY, CDR2 FYNNEI. CDR3 amino acids: CASTRDKIYEQYF. The CDR3, as DNA: TGTGCCAGCACCCGGGACAAGATCTACGAGCAGTACTTC.

This clonotype was seen repeatedly, ten times or more. One junction end does not reproduce the germline sequence, and a read error may be involved. The gene calls are TRBV12-3 or TRBV12-4 and TRBJ2-1, with 11 nucleotides matching TRBD2. CDR3 length: 15 residues. The CDR3 coding sequence is TGTGCCAGCAGTGTAGCGGGAGGGCAGAGGAATGAGCAGTTCTTC. Translated, it gives CASSVAGGQRNEQFF.

This clonotype was observed many times. CDR3 protein: CASSLEPRVYEQYF. DNA of the CDR3: TGTGCCAGCAGCTTAGAACCGAGGGTCTACGAGCAGTACTTC. V is TRBV7-2 and J is TRBJ2-7, with a tentative D call TRBD2 (5 bases). The V gene's germline CDR1 is SGHTA and CDR2 FQGNSA. The CDR3 runs to 14 residues. V was pared by 1 base and J by 3 bases, with 10 bases between. The variable domain in full, completed from reference TRBV7-2 and TRBJ2-7, reads GAGVSQSPSNKVTEKGKDVELRCDPISGHTALYWYRQSLGQGLEFLIYFQGNSAPDKSGLPSDRFSAERTGGSVSTLTIQRTQQEDSAVYLCASSLEPRVYEQYFGPGTRLTVT.

This clonotype has a count of ten or more. The chain carries TRBV29-1 and TRBJ2-5; D remains unclear. Per germline, CDR1 SQVTM and CDR2 ANQGSEA. The V and J ends lost 4 bases and 4 bases respectively, with 10 bases between them. CDR3 length: 12 amino acids. The DNA of the CDR3 is TGCAGCGTTGTGGACGACCGAGAGACCCAGTACTTC. It specifies CSVVDDRETQYF. The full variable domain, its missing parts supplied by reference TRBV29-1 and TRBJ2-5, is SAVISQKPSRDICQRGTSLTIQCQVDSQVTMMFWYRQQPGQSLTLIATANQGSEATYESGFVIDKFPISRPNLTFSTLTVSNMSPEDSSIYLCSVVDDRETQYFGPGTRLLVL.

This clonotype was detected only a few times. This chain uses TRBV12-3 or TRBV12-4 with TRBJ1-5; D gene unclear. V lost 3 bases, J lost 1 base, and 10 bases lay in between. The CDR3 is 15 amino acids. The DNA for the CDR3 is TGTGCCAGCAGTTTGAAGTCATCAAGCAATCAGCCCCAGCATTTT. Protein product: CASSLKSSSNQPQHF.

This clonotype was seen repeatedly, ten times or more. The chain uses TRBV29-1 and TRBJ2-3; 12 nucleotides agree with TRBD2. The CDR3 contains 14 residues. With V trimmed by 4 bases and J by 1 base, 0 bases remained unmatched. Germline-derived CDR1 and CDR2 are SQVTM and ANQGSEA. CDR3 loop: CSVGLAGGTDTQYF. The CDR3 region has the DNA TGCAGCGTTGGACTAGCGGGGGGCACAGATACGCAGTATTTT.

The V gene is TRBV6-2 or TRBV6-3, the J gene TRBJ2-1; tentative D call: TRBD2 (7 bases). Germline lookup yields CDR1 MNHEY and CDR2 SVGEGT. The CDR3 totals 16 residues. V dropped 2 bases and J dropped 3 bases, with 14 bases sitting between them. The CDR3 DNA sequence: TGTGCCAGCAGTTACCTCGGGGGGCCTAACTACAATGAGCAGTTCTTC. Its translation is CASSYLGGPNYNEQFF.

This clonotype has just a few counts. This sequence joins TRBV20-1 and TRBJ1-1; D gene unclear. V lost 3 bases and J lost 3, with 5 bases in between. Germline V CDR1 and CDR2: DFQATT, SNEGSKA (reference sequence). The CDR3 is 11 residues long. CDR3 amino acids: CSASIYTEAFF. The CDR3 nucleotides are TGCAGTGCTAGCATATACACTGAAGCTTTCTTT.

This clonotype was picked up many times. This chain uses TRBV4-1 with TRBJ2-2, with TRBD2 identical over 12 bases. The length of the CDR3 is 18 residues. After removal of 4 bases from V and 6 bases from J, the junction contained 12 bases not matched to a gene. Germline loops: CDR1 MGHRA, CDR2 YSYEKL. The CDR3 region has the DNA TGCGCCAGCAGCCTCACCCGCCAGGCTAGCGGGAGGGCCGGGGAGCTGTTTTTT. Translating it yields CASSLTRQASGRAGELFF.

This clonotype was detected a few times. The DNA of the CDR3 is TGCAGCGTTGTAAGGCAGGGGGCTATAGGGGAGCTGTTTTTT. It is translated as CSVVRQGAIGELFF. The genes are TRBV29-1 and TRBJ2-2, with 8 bases fitting TRBD1. This CDR3 has 14 residues. J lost 8 bases, V lost 4 bases, and 9 bases had no gene match. Per germline, CDR1 SQVTM and CDR2 ANQGSEA.

This clonotype appeared a few times. The V gene is TRBV10-2, the J gene TRBJ1-5; possibly TRBD1 for D (6 bases). The germline gives CDR1 WSHSY, CDR2 SAAADI. The CDR3 covers 15 residues. V was clipped by 6 bases and J by 0 bases, with 12 bases between them. The CDR3: CASRGQLYSNQPQHF. The CDR3 nucleotides are TGCGCCAGCAGAGGACAGCTTTATAGCAATCAGCCCCAGCATTTT.

The table lists this clonotype with a few counts. The J gene is TRBJ2-7, the V gene TRBV4-3; 7 bases are shared with TRBD1. The ends lost 0 bases at V and 2 bases at J; junction bases unmatched: 4. Germline-derived CDR1 and CDR2 are LGHNA and YSLEER. The CDR3 loop spans 15 amino acids. The CDR3 sequence is CASSQDPTGAYEQYF. DNA for the CDR3: TGCGCCAGCAGCCAAGACCCAACAGGGGCCTACGAGCAGTACTTC.

This clonotype was counted only a few times. The CDR3 sequence: CASSLAGGASEQYF. CDR3 DNA: TGTGCCAGCAGCTTGGCGGGGGGGGCTTCCGAGCAGTACTTC. The chain uses TRBV7-2 and TRBJ2-7; 9 positions match TRBD2. The CDR3 sequence is 14 residues long. Trimming at V came to 3 bases and at J to 6 bases, leaving 6 bases not matched to a gene. Per the germline V gene, CDR1 is SGHTA and CDR2 is FQGNSA.

This chain links TRBV28 with TRBJ2-7; D gene ambiguous. V lost 2 bases and J 2 bases, leaving 16 bases between the germline ends. The CDR3 runs to 16 residues. Germline V gene lookup returns CDR1 MDHEN and CDR2 SYDVKM. The CDR3 bases are TGTGCCAGCAGTTTAAATAAGGCAGGAGCCGCCTACGAGCAGTACTTC. This gives the protein CASSLNKAGAAYEQYF.

In this sample, this clonotype turned up many times. This chain uses TRBV5-1 with TRBJ2-2; D not certain. Trimming removed 3 bases at V and 2 bases at J, with 5 bases between. This CDR3 comprises 13 residues. Germline CDR1 and CDR2: SGHRS and YFSETQ. This CDR3 reads CASSSDNTGELFF. The CDR3 DNA reads as TGCGCCAGCAGCTCGGACAACACCGGGGAGCTGTTTTTT.

This clonotype was picked up a small number of times. The V gene is TRBV6-1, the J gene TRBJ1-2, with 8 bases identical to TRBD1. Germline trimming cut 6 bases from V and 5 bases from J; bases unmatched to any gene: 5. CDR1 is MNHNS, CDR2 SASEGT, per germline. The CDR3 is 13 residues long. The CDR3 nucleotides are TGTGCCAGCAGGGACAGGGAGCGGTATGGCTACACCTTC. It specifies CASRDRERYGYTF.

The chain has TRBV7-2 and TRBJ2-5, with 7 bases lining up with TRBD1. Germline V gives CDR1 SGHTA, CDR2 FQGNSA. The CDR3 runs 15 residues. V lost 5 bases, J lost 5 bases, and 11 bases stayed unmatched. In DNA form, the CDR3 reads TGTGCCAGCAGCCGGGACAGCTTACGGTGGGAGACCCAGTACTTC. The encoded protein is CASSRDSLRWETQYF.

The chain is built from TRBV6-2 or TRBV6-3 and TRBJ2-7, with TRBD2 matching over 14 bases. CDR3 length: 16 amino acids. The germline V gene encodes CDR1 MNHEY and CDR2 SVGEGT. Trimming took 6 bases from V and 6 from J; bases not matched to a gene: 10. The CDR3 loop reads CASSTTGTSGSFEQYF. The CDR3, as DNA: TGTGCCAGCAGCACCACCGGGACTAGCGGGAGTTTCGAGCAGTACTTC.

V and J are TRBV6-1 and TRBJ2-1; D unresolved. In germline, CDR1 is MNHNS, CDR2 SASEGT. The CDR3 extends over 15 amino acids. The germline V and J ends were trimmed by 6 bases and 5 bases, with 17 bases remaining between them. The CDR3 nucleotides read TGTGCCAGCAGGGGTCTAGGTGGGGTCCACAATGAGCAGTTCTTC. Its protein is CASRGLGGVHNEQFF.